The source of this T cell receptor (beta chain) is a study of blood T cell repertoires in COVID-19. This table comes from immunoSEQ multiplex PCR, and its TCRdb copy is limited to in-frame clones, with some not included. The table records roughly 290,000 clones, approximately 80% of them present only once. V lost 1 base, J lost 6 bases, and 18 bases lay in between. The length of the CDR3 is 17 residues. Germline CDR1 reads SGHAT; CDR2 reads FQNNGV. This TCR came from a woman in her forties or fifties with active or convalescent COVID-19. This chain connects TRBV11-2 to TRBJ1-4; possibly TRBD1 for D (6 bases). The sample was peripheral blood. The DNA of the CDR3 is TGTGCCAGCAGCTTAGGGTCCAGGGGCACATTATATGAAAAACTGTTTTTT. It specifies CASSLGSRGTLYEKLFF.